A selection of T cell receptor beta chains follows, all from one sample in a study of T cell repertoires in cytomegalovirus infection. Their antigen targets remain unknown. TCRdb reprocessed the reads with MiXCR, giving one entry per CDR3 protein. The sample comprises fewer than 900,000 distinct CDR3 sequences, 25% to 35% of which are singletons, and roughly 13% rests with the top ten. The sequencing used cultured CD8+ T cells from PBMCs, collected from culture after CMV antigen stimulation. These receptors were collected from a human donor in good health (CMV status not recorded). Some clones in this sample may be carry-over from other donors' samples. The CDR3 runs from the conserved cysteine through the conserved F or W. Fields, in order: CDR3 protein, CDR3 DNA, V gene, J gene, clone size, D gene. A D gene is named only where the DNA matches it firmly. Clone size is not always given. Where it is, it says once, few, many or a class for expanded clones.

CDR3aa: CASSGKGSEGYTF
CDR3nt: TGTGCCAGCAGTGGAAAGGGATCGGAGGGCTACACCTTC
v_gene: TRBV6-1
j_gene: TRBJ1-2
abundance: .
d_gene: .

CDR3aa: CASSLSPAGPASTGELFF
CDR3nt: TGTGCCAGCAGTTTGTCCCCAGCGGGTCCCGCATCCACCGGGGAGCTGTTTTTT
v_gene: TRBV12-3/TRBV12-4
j_gene: TRBJ2-2
abundance: .
d_gene: .

CDR3aa: CASSLAPSSATNYGYTF
CDR3nt: TGTGCCAGCAGCTTAGCGCCGAGTTCTGCAACTAACTATGGCTACACCTTC
v_gene: TRBV7-9
j_gene: TRBJ1-2
abundance: .
d_gene: .

CDR3aa: CASSDSGHQPQHF
CDR3nt: TGTGCCAGCAGTGACAGCGGGCATCAGCCCCAGCATTTT
v_gene: TRBV28
j_gene: TRBJ1-5
abundance: few
d_gene: .

CDR3aa: CASRDPGTGGVYSTDTQYF
CDR3nt: TGTGCCAGCAGGGATCCCGGGACAGGGGGCGTTTATAGCACAGATACGCAGTATTTT
v_gene: TRBV7-6
j_gene: TRBJ2-3
abundance: few
d_gene: TRBD1

CDR3aa: CASSSGPRGGNQPQHF
CDR3nt: TGTGCCAGCAGTTCCGGGCCCCGGGGGGGGAATCAGCCCCAGCATTTT
v_gene: TRBV27
j_gene: TRBJ1-5
abundance: few
d_gene: .

CDR3aa: CASSLASGIPLNQPQHF
CDR3nt: TGTGCCAGCAGCTTAGCGTCGGGCATACCATTGAATCAGCCCCAGCATTTT
v_gene: TRBV7-8
j_gene: TRBJ1-5
abundance: many
d_gene: .

CDR3aa: CASTLGWDRFSPLHF
CDR3nt: TGTGCCAGCACCCTTGGGTGGGACAGATTTTCACCCCTCCACTTT
v_gene: TRBV2
j_gene: TRBJ1-6
abundance: many
d_gene: TRBD1

CDR3aa: CASSGVFPDTQYF
CDR3nt: TGTGCCAGCAGTGGGGTTTTCCCAGATACGCAGTATTTT
v_gene: TRBV28
j_gene: TRBJ2-3
abundance: .
d_gene: .

CDR3aa: CASSLRHQGDTEAFF
CDR3nt: TGTGCCAGCAGTTTAAGACACCAGGGAGACACTGAAGCTTTCTTT
v_gene: TRBV27
j_gene: TRBJ1-1
abundance: few
d_gene: .

CDR3aa: CASSSPVALGHEKLFF
CDR3nt: TGTGCCAGCAGTTCCCCGGTAGCTTTAGGGCATGAAAAACTGTTTTTT
v_gene: TRBV12-3/TRBV12-4
j_gene: TRBJ1-4
abundance: .
d_gene: .

CDR3aa: CASSLGVWGGEDGYTF
CDR3nt: TGTGCCAGCAGCTTAGGTGTCTGGGGGGGGGAGGATGGCTACACCTTC
v_gene: TRBV13
j_gene: TRBJ1-2
abundance: .
d_gene: .

CDR3aa: CACCWGRGGELFF
CDR3nt: TGTGCCTGTTGCTGGGGACGGGGCGGGGAGCTGTTTTTT
v_gene: TRBV19
j_gene: TRBJ2-2
abundance: few
d_gene: .

CDR3aa: CASSPSRGENAQPQHF
CDR3nt: TGTGCCAGCAGCCCTAGCCGCGGGGAAAATGCTCAGCCCCAGCATTTT
v_gene: TRBV9
j_gene: TRBJ1-5
abundance: once
d_gene: .

CDR3aa: CASSLQGYNSPLHF
CDR3nt: TGTGCCAGCAGTTTACAGGGGTATAATTCACCCCTCCACTTT
v_gene: TRBV28
j_gene: TRBJ1-6
abundance: many
d_gene: .

CDR3aa: CASNPPGQYMNTEAFF
CDR3nt: TGTGCCAGTAACCCCCCGGGACAGTACATGAACACTGAAGCTTTCTTT
v_gene: TRBV19
j_gene: TRBJ1-1
abundance: few
d_gene: TRBD1

CDR3aa: CASSLAFGPGEQFF
CDR3nt: TGTGCCAGCAGCTTAGCGTTCGGACCCGGGGAGCAGTTCTTC
v_gene: TRBV11-2
j_gene: TRBJ2-1
abundance: .
d_gene: .

CDR3aa: CASSPGHPVRGSQYF
CDR3nt: TGTGCCAGCAGCCCGGGCCACCCGGTTCGGGGGTCCCAGTACTTC
v_gene: TRBV7-6
j_gene: TRBJ2-5
abundance: few
d_gene: .

CDR3aa: CASSLVTGADEQFF
CDR3nt: TGTGCCAGCAGTCTGGTCACAGGGGCAGATGAGCAGTTCTTC
v_gene: TRBV27
j_gene: TRBJ2-1
abundance: few
d_gene: TRBD1

CDR3aa: CASRTLRGLAGEATFF
CDR3nt: TGTGCCAGCAGAACTCTCAGGGGACTAGCGGGGGAGGCAACGTTCTTC
v_gene: TRBV12-3/TRBV12-4
j_gene: TRBJ2-1
abundance: few
d_gene: TRBD2

CDR3aa: CASSIDHSSNQPQHF
CDR3nt: TGTGCCAGTAGTATTGACCACAGCTCCAATCAGCCCCAGCATTTT
v_gene: TRBV19
j_gene: TRBJ1-5
abundance: .
d_gene: .

CDR3aa: CASSLLYNEQFF
CDR3nt: TGTGCCAGCAGCTTACTATACAATGAGCAGTTCTTC
v_gene: TRBV7-2
j_gene: TRBJ2-1
abundance: many
d_gene: .

CDR3aa: CATSDSRQAYTDTQYF
CDR3nt: TGTGCCACCAGTGATTCCCGCCAGGCTTACACAGATACGCAGTATTTT
v_gene: TRBV24-1
j_gene: TRBJ2-3
abundance: .
d_gene: .

CDR3aa: CASSIDVGPNEQFF
CDR3nt: TGTGCCAGTAGTATAGATGTGGGCCCCAATGAGCAGTTCTTC
v_gene: TRBV19
j_gene: TRBJ2-1
abundance: once
d_gene: .

CDR3aa: CASSQKGNTEAFF
CDR3nt: TGTGCCAGCTCTCAAAAGGGAAACACTGAAGCTTTCTTT
v_gene: TRBV27
j_gene: TRBJ1-1
abundance: few
d_gene: .

CDR3aa: CASSEEALGSGQPQHF
CDR3nt: TGTGCCAGCAGCGAAGAGGCATTGGGGTCGGGGCAGCCCCAGCATTTT
v_gene: TRBV7-6
j_gene: TRBJ1-5
abundance: .
d_gene: .

CDR3aa: CASSHDRDQPNTGELFF
CDR3nt: TGTGCCAGCAGCCACGACCGGGACCAACCCAACACCGGGGAGCTGTTTTTT
v_gene: TRBV7-8
j_gene: TRBJ2-2
abundance: many
d_gene: .

CDR3aa: CSAPKGVVPGELFF
CDR3nt: TGCAGTGCGCCCAAGGGCGTCGTGCCCGGGGAGCTGTTTTTT
v_gene: TRBV20-1
j_gene: TRBJ2-2
abundance: .
d_gene: .

CDR3aa: CASSPLKFHEQFF
CDR3nt: TGTGCCAGCAGCCCCCTAAAGTTCCATGAGCAGTTCTTC
v_gene: TRBV7-3
j_gene: TRBJ2-1
abundance: few
d_gene: .

CDR3aa: CASSLPTGHLNEAYNEQFF
CDR3nt: TGTGCCAGCAGCTTACCAACGGGACACCTAAACGAGGCCTACAATGAGCAGTTCTTC
v_gene: TRBV7-4
j_gene: TRBJ2-1
abundance: .
d_gene: .

CDR3aa: CASSLTRADTEAFF
CDR3nt: TGTGCCAGCAGCCTAACACGGGCAGACACTGAAGCTTTCTTT
v_gene: TRBV6-2/TRBV6-3
j_gene: TRBJ1-1
abundance: few
d_gene: .

CDR3aa: CASGMGGSLSERYF
CDR3nt: TGTGCCAGCGGTATGGGGGGATCCCTAAGCGAGCGGTACTTC
v_gene: TRBV12-3/TRBV12-4
j_gene: TRBJ2-7
abundance: .
d_gene: .

CDR3aa: CASSPVGWGGNEQFF
CDR3nt: TGTGCCAGTAGCCCCGTTGGCTGGGGTGGCAATGAGCAGTTCTTC
v_gene: TRBV19
j_gene: TRBJ2-1
abundance: few
d_gene: .

CDR3aa: CASTPDNNEQFF
CDR3nt: TGTGCCAGCACCCCGGACAACAATGAGCAGTTCTTC
v_gene: TRBV12-3/TRBV12-4
j_gene: TRBJ2-1
abundance: .
d_gene: .

CDR3aa: CASSSRTGPVRTLNTEAFF
CDR3nt: TGTGCCAGCAGCTCAAGGACAGGGCCTGTACGGACCCTGAACACTGAAGCTTTCTTT
v_gene: TRBV7-8
j_gene: TRBJ1-1
abundance: .
d_gene: TRBD1

CDR3aa: CASTPEDSLNTEAFF
CDR3nt: TGCGCCAGCACCCCTGAGGACAGTCTGAACACTGAAGCTTTCTTT
v_gene: TRBV5-1
j_gene: TRBJ1-1
abundance: .
d_gene: .

CDR3aa: CASSLSQGADYGYTF
CDR3nt: TGCGCCAGCAGCTTGTCACAGGGGGCAGACTATGGCTACACCTTC
v_gene: TRBV5-1
j_gene: TRBJ1-2
abundance: .
d_gene: TRBD1

CDR3aa: CASSYDRGQVDTQYF
CDR3nt: TGTGCCAGCAGTTACGACAGGGGGCAAGTAGATACGCAGTATTTT
v_gene: TRBV6-5
j_gene: TRBJ2-3
abundance: .
d_gene: TRBD1